Below are 6 T cell receptor beta chains sequenced from a single sample in a study of T cell repertoires in cytomegalovirus infection. TCRdb re-analysed the reads in MiXCR, keeping a single row per CDR3 protein. This sample yields approximately 290,000 distinct CDR3 sequences, of which 20% to 30% are seen a single time; approximately 13% belongs to the top ten. Sequenced input: PBMCs. These receptor sequences come from a human donor in good health (CMV status not recorded). Some clones in this sample may be carry-over from other donors' samples.

The V and J genes are TRBV5-1 and TRBJ2-7; TRBD1 might be the D (6 bases). V lost 4 bases and J 6 bases, leaving 17 bases between the germline ends. Per germline, CDR1 SGHRS and CDR2 YFSETQ. The CDR3 is made up of 14 amino acids. The CDR3 loop is CASSLRDTEGEQYF. In DNA form, the CDR3 reads TGCGCCAGCAGCCTCCGGGACACAGAGGGCGAGCAGTACTTC.

The rearrangement uses TRBV28 and TRBJ2-1, with TRBD1 matching over 7 bases. Germline V gives CDR1 MDHEN, CDR2 SYDVKM. Unmatched junction bases numbered 19, after V lost 2 bases and J lost 6 bases. The CDR3 has 19 residues. The DNA for the CDR3 is TGTGCCAGCAGTTTAGGATTGCGCCCGGGACAGCCAAGGGGCAATGAGCAGTTCTTC. It translates to CASSLGLRPGQPRGNEQFF.

The rearrangement joins TRBV7-9 to TRBJ2-7, with 9 bases fitting TRBD1. The CDR3 sequence is 15 residues long. J was trimmed by 3 bases and V by 3 bases; bases with no gene match: 6. Germline assignment: CDR1 SEHNR and CDR2 FQNEAQ (reference sequence). The CDR3 sequence: CASSLATGQGYEQYF. In DNA, the CDR3 is TGTGCCAGCAGCTTGGCGACGGGACAGGGCTACGAGCAGTACTTC. Using reference TRBV7-9 and TRBJ2-7 for the parts outside the CDR3, the full variable domain is DTGVSQNPRHKITKRGQNVTFRCDPISEHNRLYWYRQTLGQGPEFLTYFQNEAQLEKSRLLSDRFSAERPKGSFSTLEIQRTEQGDSAMYLCASSLATGQGYEQYFGPGTRLTVT.

This clonotype was counted many times. This chain uses TRBV6-1 with TRBJ2-7; 7 nucleotides line up with TRBD1. CDR3 length: 14 amino acids. Germline V gives CDR1 MNHNS, CDR2 SASEGT. V was clipped by 7 bases and J by 2 bases; unmatched bases: 8. The CDR3 DNA reads as TGTGCCAGCATCGACCCCGGGACAGCCTACGAGCAGTACTTC. Translation gives CASIDPGTAYEQYF.

The rearrangement joins TRBV11-2 to TRBJ1-1, with D possibly TRBD1 on 6 matching bases. The length of the CDR3 is 15 residues. With 5 bases removed from V and 1 base from J, the gap between germline ends came to 14 bases. Germline V gives CDR1 SGHAT, CDR2 FQNNGV. Here the CDR3 DNA reads TGTGCCAGCAGCCACACCGGGACACAGAACACTGAAGCTTTCTTT. Protein product: CASSHTGTQNTEAFF.

In its sample, this clonotype was seen many times. V usage is TRBV6-4 and J usage is TRBJ2-2; unclear D gene. Between the trimmed V and J ends, which lost 3 bases and 1 base, there was a span of 3 bases. From germline, CDR1 is MRHNA and CDR2 SNTAGT. The CDR3 covers 13 residues. CDR3 DNA sequence: TGTGCCAGCAGTGAGGGGAACACCGGGGAGCTGTTTTTT. Its protein product is CASSEGNTGELFF.